The entry below describes one T cell receptor beta chain. The source of the sample is a study of Ad26.COV2.S vaccination and SARS-CoV-2 variants. The repertoire was sequenced with immunoSEQ multiplex PCR; TCRdb's copy has only in-frame clones and lacks some. The sample holds 300,000 to 350,000 clones, just over 85% seen once. Trimming took 6 bases from V and 9 from J, leaving 8 bases between them. This CDR3 comprises 11 residues. Germline CDR1 reads KGHDR; CDR2 reads SFDVKD. Treatment here: 15 to 20 received Ad26.COV2.S at low or high dose, single or two shots; roughly 5 received placebo; per-sample allocation not given. Sampling was performed 63 days after the first vaccine or placebo injection. Donation was by an adult aged 18-55 years who was in Boston.

The sequence was collected from a person aged 18 to 59 who received the Ad26.COV2.S COVID-19 vaccine or a placebo. The V gene is TRBV24-1, the J gene TRBJ2-1, with D possibly matching TRBD1 (5 bases). Sequenced material: peripheral blood, taken in a trial of Ad26.COV2.S vaccine versus placebo. The CDR3 DNA follows: TGTGCCACCAGTAGGGGTGCTGAGCAGTTCTTC. Residues: CATSRGAEQFF.